This entry concerns a single T cell receptor beta chain. MiXCR was run by TCRdb on the 5' RACE reads, yielding one entry per CDR3 protein. Among about 330,000 distinct CDR3 sequences listed, 12% were seen once. V gave up 7 bases and J gave up 8 bases; unmatched junction bases: 13. The CDR3 is 15 residues long. The data belong to a study of identical twins. These data were also reused for a study on yellow fever vaccine responses in identical twins.

The chain carries TRBV12-3 or TRBV12-4 and TRBJ2-1, with 8 bases fitting TRBD1. This TCR was recovered from a woman aged 18-29 years in good health. Input material: CD8+ T cells sorted from blood. The CDR3 sequence is CASTDWGQEKDEQFF. CDR3 DNA sequence: TGTGCCAGCACCGATTGGGGACAGGAAAAGGATGAGCAGTTCTTC.